This entry describes one T cell receptor beta chain. This CDR3 is 15 amino acids long. Deletions cut 3 bases from V and 4 bases from J, with 16 bases between. The germline gives CDR1 SGHNT, CDR2 YYREEE (reference sequence). Data came from immunoSEQ multiplex PCR; TCRdb stores just in-frame clones and leaves some out. This repertoire shows about 500,000 clones, around 82% found once; its top ten account for more than 0.01%. The data stem from a study of shared T cell receptors in the human thymus. The same specimen was also included in a second study, on human thymus T cells. Per that study: Resections that were taken during corrective heart surgery supplied the thymus tissue.

This sequence joins TRBV5-4 and TRBJ1-1; D possibly corresponds to TRBD1 (6 bases). The sequence came from a boy under two years old with a congenital heart defect. Material for sequencing was thymocytes. This CDR3 is CASSSIMGAFTEAFF. The CDR3 DNA follows: TGTGCCAGCAGCTCTATCATGGGGGCGTTCACTGAAGCTTTCTTT.